The next 15 T cell receptor beta chains were all read from a single sample in a study of shared clonotypes between healthy human individuals. Assay used: immunoSEQ multiplex PCR; TCRdb lists only in-frame clones, some missing. The sample carries more than 2,000,000 clones, more than 80% recorded once. The sample consisted of naive CD4+ T cells from PBMCs. The subset here: CD45RA+ positively selected. These receptors originate from a man aged 18 to 35 in good health. Some clones in this sample may be carry-over from other donors' samples.

CDR3: CASRPLNYGYTF. The CDR3 DNA follows: TGTGCCAGCAGGCCACTTAACTATGGCTACACCTTC. The V gene is TRBV6-5, the J gene TRBJ1-2; D unclear. This CDR3 has 12 amino acids. V gave up 6 bases and J gave up 1 base, with 6 bases separating them. Germline-derived CDR1 and CDR2 are MNHEY and SVGAGI.

To note about this clone: The sample carries other DNA sequences with the same CDR3. The chain employs TRBV5-6 and TRBJ2-2, with D unclear. V gave up 0 bases and J gave up 4 bases, with 7 bases separating them. The length of the CDR3 is 14 residues. The germline gives CDR1 SGHDT, CDR2 YYEEEE. In nucleotides, the CDR3 is TGTGCCAGCAGCTTGGCCGGTTCCACCGGGGAGCTGTTTTTT. It codes for CASSLAGSTGELFF.

The genes are TRBV5-1 and TRBJ2-7, with D uncertain. The CDR3 length is 12 residues. The germline CDR1 and CDR2 sequences are SGHRS and YFSETQ. V was shortened by 4 bases and J by 10 bases, with 15 bases between the two germline ends. The CDR3 loop is CASSMDGPRQYF. DNA of the CDR3: TGCGCCAGCAGCATGGACGGACCACGCCAGTACTTC.

This chain connects TRBV7-9 to TRBJ1-4, with D perhaps matching TRBD1 (5 bases). The germline V and J ends were trimmed by 3 bases and 8 bases, with 10 bases remaining between them. Germline V gene data show CDR1 as SEHNR and CDR2 as FQNEAQ (reference sequence). This CDR3 is 13 amino acids long. The CDR3 region is CASSFRVSEKLFF. The CDR3 bases are TGTGCCAGCAGCTTCAGGGTTTCCGAAAAACTGTTTTTT.

This clone has a single count. V gene TRBV29-1 combines with J gene TRBJ2-5, with D perhaps TRBD2 (6 bases). This CDR3 comprises 12 residues. Deletions cut 6 bases from V and 4 bases from J, with 12 bases between. From germline, CDR1 is SQVTM and CDR2 ANQGSEA. CDR3 DNA: TGCAGCGTGCTACTAGCTGGAGAGACCCAGTACTTC. Translating gives CSVLLAGETQYF.

The rearrangement uses TRBV7-2 and TRBJ2-7; TRBD2 might be the D (5 bases). The CDR3 runs 14 residues. With 2 bases removed from V and 7 bases from J, the gap between germline ends came to 15 bases. CDR1 and CDR2 from the germline V gene are SGHTA and FQGNSA. The DNA of the CDR3 is TGTGCCAGCAGCTTATTCGGGGATTCGAGGGAGCAGTACTTC. Residues: CASSLFGDSREQYF.

J is TRBJ2-1 and V is TRBV9, with 7 bases matching TRBD2. The V and J ends lost 3 bases and 7 bases, in that order; junction bases with no gene match: 16. The CDR3 is made up of 17 amino acids. CDR1 is SGDLS, CDR2 YYNGEE, per germline. The CDR3 sequence: CASSANVGGSFPNEQFF. The CDR3, as DNA: TGTGCCAGCAGCGCAAACGTGGGAGGGAGTTTCCCAAATGAGCAGTTCTTC.

The V gene is TRBV6-6, the J gene TRBJ1-4; 7 bases line up with TRBD1. The junction had 6 bases not matched to a gene; V was cut back by 2 bases and J by 6 bases. The CDR3 has 15 residues. Per the germline V gene, CDR1 is MNHNY and CDR2 is SVGAGI (reference sequence). The CDR3 is CASSYPGRGDEKLFF. The CDR3, as DNA: TGTGCCAGCAGTTACCCAGGCAGGGGGGATGAAAAACTGTTTTTT.

The chain couples TRBV29-1 to TRBJ2-3, with D possibly matching TRBD2 (5 bases). The germline gives CDR1 SQVTM, CDR2 ANQGSEA. V was clipped by 5 bases and J by 1 base, with 10 bases between them. The CDR3 totals 13 residues. This CDR3 is CSVSRTGTDTQYF. CDR3 nucleotides: TGCAGCGTTTCCCGGACTGGCACAGATACGCAGTATTTT.

The rearrangement uses TRBV5-8 and TRBJ2-7; D may be TRBD1 (5 bases). CDR1 and CDR2 from the germline V gene are SGHTS and YDEGEE. Trimming cost V 2 bases and J 3 bases, with 12 bases left between them. The CDR3 spans 14 residues. The CDR3 DNA reads as TGTGCCAGCAGCTTAGAGACAGAGAACTACGAGCAGTACTTC. Its translation: CASSLETENYEQYF.

The rearrangement uses TRBV7-9 and TRBJ2-1, with 10 bases aligning to TRBD2. After removal of 4 bases from V and 4 bases from J, the junction contained 4 bases not matched to a gene. Germline values: CDR1 SEHNR, CDR2 FQNEAQ (reference sequence). The CDR3 spans 15 residues. The CDR3 reads CASSSPGLAYNEQFF. Here the CDR3 DNA reads TGTGCCAGCAGCTCTCCGGGACTAGCGTACAATGAGCAGTTCTTC. Full variable domain (remainder filled in from reference TRBV7-9 and TRBJ2-1): DTGVSQNPRHKITKRGQNVTFRCDPISEHNRLYWYRQTLGQGPEFLTYFQNEAQLEKSRLLSDRFSAERPKGSFSTLEIQRTEQGDSAMYLCASSSPGLAYNEQFFGPGTRLTVL.

This clone came up once. The chain has TRBV5-4 and TRBJ2-7; D perhaps matches TRBD1 (8 bases). This CDR3 is 15 amino acids long. In germline, CDR1 is SGHNT, CDR2 YYREEE (reference sequence). V lost 4 bases to trimming and J lost 1 base, with 15 bases between them. CDR3 sequence (DNA): TGTGCCAGCAGCATTGGACAGGGACTATCCTACGAGCAGTACTTC. This codes for CASSIGQGLSYEQYF.

The gene calls are TRBV7-3 and TRBJ2-3, with D hard to call. V shed 2 bases and J shed 7 bases, with 10 bases lying between them. The CDR3 runs 13 residues. Germline CDR1 SGHTA, CDR2 FQGTGA. The DNA for the CDR3 is TGTGCCAGCAGCTTAGGGTGGGTGAATACGCAGTATTTT. Protein: CASSLGWVNTQYF.

The V call is TRBV6-1, the J call TRBJ1-1; D remains unclear. The V and J ends lost 7 bases and 6 bases respectively, with 15 bases between them. This CDR3 contains 13 residues. Germline lookup yields CDR1 MNHNS and CDR2 SASEGT. The CDR3 is CASNPRPGSEAFF. Here the CDR3 DNA reads TGTGCCAGCAACCCTCGCCCGGGGTCTGAAGCTTTCTTT.

The chain combines TRBV10-3 with TRBJ2-1; 10 bases are a match to TRBD2. J was trimmed by 0 bases and V by 6 bases; bases with no gene match: 2. In germline, CDR1 is ENHRY, CDR2 SYGVKD. The CDR3 runs to 15 residues. The CDR3 here is CAIRASGSSYNEQFF. In DNA form, the CDR3 reads TGTGCCATCAGAGCTAGCGGGAGCTCCTACAATGAGCAGTTCTTC.